This T cell receptor beta chain originates from a study of blood T cell repertoires in COVID-19. Profiled with immunoSEQ multiplex PCR; TCRdb holds only in-frame clones, not every one. The table has roughly 50,000 clones, 79% seen once. Germline V lookup: CDR1 MDHEN, CDR2 SYDVKM. The CDR3 extends over 11 amino acids. V lost 9 bases and J lost 7, with 10 bases in between. Sequencing was done on a sample of peripheral blood. This clonotype was obtained from a man in his 60s with acute or convalescent COVID-19. The chain joins TRBV28 to TRBJ2-1; D is uncertain. In DNA form, the CDR3 reads TGTGCCAGTTGGCACAATAATGAGCAGTTCTTC. This encodes CASWHNNEQFF.